The entry below gives a single T cell receptor beta chain sequence along with its context. There are many counts of this clonotype. No antigen is known for it. Base qualities are not recorded, but no much larger clone differs from it by a single base. The sample's treatment or condition label, decoded: live attenuated yellow fever vaccine strain. A standard Ficoll-Paque protocol was used to isolate PBMCs from peripheral blood. Dynabeads CD4 and CD8 positive selection kits were used to isolate CD4 and CD8 T-cell fractions. TriZol was used to extract RNA from bulk PBMCs, CD4 and CD8 fractions, and dextramer-positive and dextramer-negative fractions. The CDR3 sequence holds 15 residues, the cysteine and phenylalanine included. The retained sequence is limited to the CDR3, 45 bases, with the frame set at the first base. CDR1 and CDR2, looked up from the germline V gene, are KGHDR and SFDVKD. The junction carries 13 bases between V and J, which are trimmed by 7 bases and 0 bases respectively.

The data originate from a study of T cells after yellow fever vaccination (dated by TCRdb to between 2018 and 2021). Turning to the overall study: Libraries from fractions with low cell numbers were prepared with the SMART-Seq v4 Ultra Low Input RNA kit. To track T-cell clones before and after primary and booster YFV17D yellow fever vaccination, bulk TCR alpha and beta repertoires were sequenced longitudinally. Two healthy male donors made up the cohort, one aged 18 to 30 years and the other aged 30 to 40 years. Blood samples were taken at several timepoints before and after primary and secondary immunization, and bulk PBMC replicates and cell subsets were isolated. What the research found in general, with its limitations: FACS-sorted repertoires could contain abundant contaminating clonotypes from the bulk population, so computational filtering was required. The secondary T-cell response was found to be weaker but faster than the primary response, with a peak reached on day 5 rather than on day 15. After the booster, most clones that had expanded after primary vaccination were detected again (about 97% of CD4 and roughly nine tenths of CD8), suggesting broad maintenance of memory. A small share of clonotypes was detected in both CD4 and CD8 compartments, with the overlap likely arising from convergent recombination. Only a couple of donors were included in the study, so the extent to which the findings can be generalized is limited.

Synthesis of TCR cDNA relied on 5'RACE template switching, a step that introduced a universal primer site along with unique molecular identifiers. cDNA synthesis was primed from both the TCR alpha and TCR beta constant segments. Library amplification involved two PCR steps, and the second step added sample barcodes and sequencing adapters. Libraries were sequenced on Illumina HiSeq 2500 (2x100 bp) or NovaSeq (2x150 bp). The study's own analysis went as follows. MIGEC handled demultiplexing of reads and collapsing into UMI consensus sequences, while MiXCR performed V(D)J alignment. Clonotypes responding to the vaccine were identified with edgeR on replicate PBMC samples, with the criteria of FDR below 0.01 and a log2 fold change above 5 up to day 15. Bulk clonotypes were assigned CD4 or CD8 identity according to which sequenced CD4 or CD8 repertoire held them at higher abundance. The public reads were reprocessed in TCRdb via fastp at Q25 and MiXCR, keeping in-frame beta chains. Every entry covers one CDR3 protein and lists the most common genes and DNA from its rows. The V and J calls here are based on TCRdb, not the publication. This sample gives roughly 120,000 distinct CDR3 sequences in total; 7.2% of them show up just once. Of the sample, roughly 3% is held by the ten largest clones.

The chain links TRBV24-1 with TRBJ2-3; no D gene is confidently identified. The sample here was CD4+ T cells sorted from PBMCs, taken about 49 days after the first yellow fever vaccination. This receptor was obtained from a man younger than 35 who received the YFV17D yellow fever vaccine. The sequenced DNA: TGTGCCACCAGGACCGGTTGGAGTAGCACAGATACGCAGTATTTT. Translated, it gives CATRTGWSSTDTQYF.